The clone carrying this T cell receptor beta chain turned up a few times. Researchers used genomic DNA as the template to profile TCR beta VDJ and CDR3. MiXCR, applied by TCRdb to the reads, yields one record per CDR3 protein. The table lists around 400,000 distinct CDR3 sequences, about two thirds of them singletons, with 3.5% to 4.5% in the top ten. The data derive from a study of CD8+CD57+ T cells in acquired aplastic anemia. This CDR3 has 14 amino acids. Trimming left V 2 bases short and J 5 bases short, with 7 bases between. Germline V gives CDR1 LGHDT, CDR2 YNNKEL (reference sequence). V gene TRBV3-1 combines with J gene TRBJ1-6; no clear D gene. This TCR was recovered from a human donor in good health, serving as a control. The sequenced material came from sorted CD4+, CD8+, or CD8+CD57+ T cells (not recorded which) from PBMCs. The CDR3 DNA reads as TGTGCCAGCAGCCAACGGGGTCATAATTCACCCCTCCACTTT. Translation gives CASSQRGHNSPLHF.